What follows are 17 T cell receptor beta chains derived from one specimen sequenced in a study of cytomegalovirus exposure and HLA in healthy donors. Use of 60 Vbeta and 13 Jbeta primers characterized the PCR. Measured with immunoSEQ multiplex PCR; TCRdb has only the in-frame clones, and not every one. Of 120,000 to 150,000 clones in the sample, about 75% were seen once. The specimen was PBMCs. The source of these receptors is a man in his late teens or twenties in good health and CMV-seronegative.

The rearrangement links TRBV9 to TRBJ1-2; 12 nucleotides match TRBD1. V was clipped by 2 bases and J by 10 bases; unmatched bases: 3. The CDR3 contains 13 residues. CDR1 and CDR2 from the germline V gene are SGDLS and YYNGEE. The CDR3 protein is CASSVGTGGTYTF. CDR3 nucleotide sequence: TGTGCCAGCAGCGTTGGGACAGGGGGCACCTACACCTTC.

CDR3 sequence reads: CASRNPGGSTDTQYF. CDR3 DNA: TGTGCCAGCAGGAATCCGGGAGGTAGCACAGATACGCAGTATTTT. The V call is TRBV6-6, the J call TRBJ2-3, with 7 bases that match TRBD2. V was pared by 6 bases and J by 0 bases, with 6 bases of the junction left unmatched. The germline CDR1 and CDR2 sequences are MNHNY and SVGAGI (reference sequence). The CDR3 is 15 amino acids.

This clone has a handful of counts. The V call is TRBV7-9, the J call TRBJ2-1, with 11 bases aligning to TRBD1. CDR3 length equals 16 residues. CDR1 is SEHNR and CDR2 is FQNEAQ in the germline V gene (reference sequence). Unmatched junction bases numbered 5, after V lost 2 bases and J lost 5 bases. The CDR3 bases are TGTGCCAGCAGCTTAACCGGGACAGGGGGACACAATGAGCAGTTCTTC. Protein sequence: CASSLTGTGGHNEQFF. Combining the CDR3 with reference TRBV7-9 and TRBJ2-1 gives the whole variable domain DTGVSQNPRHKITKRGQNVTFRCDPISEHNRLYWYRQTLGQGPEFLTYFQNEAQLEKSRLLSDRFSAERPKGSFSTLEIQRTEQGDSAMYLCASSLTGTGGHNEQFFGPGTRLTVL.

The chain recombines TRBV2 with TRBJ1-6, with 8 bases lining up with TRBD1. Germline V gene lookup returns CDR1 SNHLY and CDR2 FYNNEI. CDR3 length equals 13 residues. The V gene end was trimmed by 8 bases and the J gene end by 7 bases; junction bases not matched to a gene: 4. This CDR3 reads CASHTGGNSPLHF. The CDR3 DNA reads TGTGCCAGCCATACAGGGGGAAATTCACCCCTCCACTTT. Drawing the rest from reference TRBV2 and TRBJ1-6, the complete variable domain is EPEVTQTPSHQVTQMGQEVILRCVPISNHLYFYWYRQILGQKVEFLVSFYNNEISEKSEIFDDQFSVERPDGSNFTLKIRSTKLEDSAMYFCASHTGGNSPLHFGNGTRLTVT.

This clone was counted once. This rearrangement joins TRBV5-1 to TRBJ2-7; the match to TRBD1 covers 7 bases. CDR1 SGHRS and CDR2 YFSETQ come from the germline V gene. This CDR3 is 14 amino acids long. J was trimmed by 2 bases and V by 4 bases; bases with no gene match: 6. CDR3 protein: CASSVRTGTYEQYF. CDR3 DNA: TGCGCCAGCAGCGTGCGGACAGGTACCTACGAGCAGTACTTC.

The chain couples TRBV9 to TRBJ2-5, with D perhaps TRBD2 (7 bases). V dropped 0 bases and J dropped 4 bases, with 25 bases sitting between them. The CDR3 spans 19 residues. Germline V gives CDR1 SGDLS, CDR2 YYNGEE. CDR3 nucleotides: TGTGCCAGCAGCGTAGGAATCTACTCTGGGGGGGCGCGGGGAGAGACCCAGTACTTC. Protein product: CASSVGIYSGGARGETQYF.

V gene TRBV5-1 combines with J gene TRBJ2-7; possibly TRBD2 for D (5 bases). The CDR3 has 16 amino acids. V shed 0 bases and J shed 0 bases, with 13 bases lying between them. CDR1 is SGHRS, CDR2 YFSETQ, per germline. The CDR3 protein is CASSLGGQESSYEQYF. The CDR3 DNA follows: TGCGCCAGCAGCTTGGGCGGGCAGGAGAGCTCCTACGAGCAGTACTTC.

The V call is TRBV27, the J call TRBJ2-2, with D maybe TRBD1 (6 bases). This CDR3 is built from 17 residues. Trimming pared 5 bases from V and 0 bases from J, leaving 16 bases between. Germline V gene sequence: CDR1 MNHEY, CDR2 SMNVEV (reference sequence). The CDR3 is CASSPPQGYANTGELFF. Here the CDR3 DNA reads TGTGCCAGCAGTCCCCCACAGGGATACGCGAACACCGGGGAGCTGTTTTTT.

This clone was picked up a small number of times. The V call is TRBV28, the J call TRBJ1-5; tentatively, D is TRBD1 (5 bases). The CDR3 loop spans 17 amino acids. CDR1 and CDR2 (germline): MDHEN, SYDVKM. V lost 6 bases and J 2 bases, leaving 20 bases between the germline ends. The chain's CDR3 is CASRRGGRGRGNQPQHF. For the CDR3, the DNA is TGTGCCAGCAGACGGGGGGGTAGAGGTCGGGGCAATCAGCCCCAGCATTTT.

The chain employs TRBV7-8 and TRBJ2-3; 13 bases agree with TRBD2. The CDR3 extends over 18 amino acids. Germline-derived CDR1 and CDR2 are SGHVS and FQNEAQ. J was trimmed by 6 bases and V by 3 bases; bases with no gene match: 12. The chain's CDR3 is CASSFTWTSGSIEDTQYF. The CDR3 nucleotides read TGTGCCAGCAGCTTTACGTGGACTAGCGGGAGTATTGAGGATACGCAGTATTTT.

In DNA, the CDR3 is TGTGCCAGCAGCCTAAGCTCCTACGAGCAGTACTTC. Encoded protein: CASSLSSYEQYF. The rearrangement joins TRBV27 to TRBJ2-7; D not certain. Germline V gives CDR1 MNHEY, CDR2 SMNVEV (reference sequence). The CDR3 runs 12 residues. Trimming cost V 6 bases and J 0 bases, with 6 bases left between them.

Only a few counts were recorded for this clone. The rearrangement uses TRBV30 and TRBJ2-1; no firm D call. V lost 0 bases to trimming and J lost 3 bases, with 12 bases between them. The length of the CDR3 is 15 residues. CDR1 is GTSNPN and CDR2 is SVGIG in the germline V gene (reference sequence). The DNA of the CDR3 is TGTGCCTGGAGTGTATCCCTAAATTACTACAATGAGCAGTTCTTC. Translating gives CAWSVSLNYYNEQFF.

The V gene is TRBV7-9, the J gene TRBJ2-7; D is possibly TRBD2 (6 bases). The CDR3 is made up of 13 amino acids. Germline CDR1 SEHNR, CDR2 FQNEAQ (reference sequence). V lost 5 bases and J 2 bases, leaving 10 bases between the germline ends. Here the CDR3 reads CASSTRLAYEQYF. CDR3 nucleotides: TGTGCCAGCAGCACCAGACTAGCCTACGAGCAGTACTTC.

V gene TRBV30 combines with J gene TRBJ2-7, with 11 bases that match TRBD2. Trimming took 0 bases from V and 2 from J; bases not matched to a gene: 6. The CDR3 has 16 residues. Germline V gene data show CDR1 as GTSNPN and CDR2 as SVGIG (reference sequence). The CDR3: CAWSVYGTSGTYEQYF. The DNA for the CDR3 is TGTGCCTGGAGTGTTTACGGGACTAGCGGTACCTACGAGCAGTACTTC.

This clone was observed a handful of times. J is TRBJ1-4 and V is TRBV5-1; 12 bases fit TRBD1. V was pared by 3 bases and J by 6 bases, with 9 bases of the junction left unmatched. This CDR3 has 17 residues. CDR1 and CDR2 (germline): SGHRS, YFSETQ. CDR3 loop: CASSSGQGAKIDEKLFF. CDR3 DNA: TGCGCCAGCAGCTCGGGACAGGGGGCGAAGATTGATGAAAAACTGTTTTTT.

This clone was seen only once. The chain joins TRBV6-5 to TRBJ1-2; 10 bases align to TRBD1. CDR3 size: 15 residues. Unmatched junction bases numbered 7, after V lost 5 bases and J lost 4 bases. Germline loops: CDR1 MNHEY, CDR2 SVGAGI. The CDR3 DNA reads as TGTGCCAGCAGTGGCCGGGACAGGGGAAGCTATGGCTACACCTTC. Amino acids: CASSGRDRGSYGYTF.

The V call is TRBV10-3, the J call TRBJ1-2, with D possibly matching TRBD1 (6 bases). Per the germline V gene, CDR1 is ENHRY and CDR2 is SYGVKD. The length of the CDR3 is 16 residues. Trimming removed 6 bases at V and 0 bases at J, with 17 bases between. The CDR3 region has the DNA TGTGCCATCAGCCCGACAGGTACCGCACCTAACTATGGCTACACCTTC. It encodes CAISPTGTAPNYGYTF.